These 12 T cell receptor beta chains were all obtained from the same sample, sequenced in a study of spatial heterogeneity in lung cancer. Specified time point: sample taken at primary tumor resection. Sequencing of whole RNA from tumor, nontumor lung or frozen PBMC involved no sorting. TCRdb called the 5' RACE reads again in MiXCR, with one record for every CDR3 protein. Of 30,000 to 45,000 distinct CDR3 sequences listed, 5.2% were seen once; the top ten hold 25% to 30%. Material: PBMCs, obtained at surgery. These receptors were collected from a female donor with early-stage non-small cell lung cancer.

This clonotype occurred a few times. This chain connects TRBV5-1 to TRBJ2-1; tentatively, D is TRBD2 (6 bases). The V gene's germline CDR1 is SGHRS and CDR2 YFSETQ. V was pared by 4 bases and J by 6 bases, with 11 bases between. This CDR3 contains 13 residues. In DNA, the CDR3 is TGCGCCAGCAGCGAGCTAGCGTTCAATGAGCAGTTCTTC. It codes for CASSELAFNEQFF.

This clonotype was seen repeatedly, ten times or more. This chain uses TRBV10-3 with TRBJ1-1; D gene uncertain. This CDR3 spans 13 amino acids. From germline, CDR1 is ENHRY and CDR2 SYGVKD. With 4 bases removed from V and 3 bases from J, the gap between germline ends came to 9 bases. The CDR3 nucleotides read TGTGCCATCAGTGTTGGGGATTACACTGAAGCTTTCTTT. Encoded protein: CAISVGDYTEAFF.

This clonotype appeared many times. V and J are TRBV2 and TRBJ1-5; 7 bases line up with TRBD1. With 3 bases clipped from V and 0 bases from J, the junction kept 8 bases outside the gene matches. The CDR3 covers 17 residues. Looked up from germline, CDR1 is SNHLY and CDR2 is FYNNEI. The CDR3 is CASSESDRAYSNQPQHF. Here the CDR3 DNA reads TGTGCCAGCAGTGAGAGCGACAGGGCCTATAGCAATCAGCCCCAGCATTTT.

This clonotype was seen at least ten times. The chain employs TRBV7-9 and TRBJ2-5, with D perhaps matching TRBD1 or TRBD2 (5 bases each). From germline, CDR1 is SEHNR and CDR2 FQNEAQ (reference sequence). V was shortened by 5 bases and J by 7 bases, with 26 bases between the two germline ends. The CDR3 runs 17 residues. CDR3: CASSPAARGSLRGTQYF. DNA of the CDR3: TGTGCCAGCAGCCCCGCCGCTCGGGGCTCATTACGCGGGACCCAGTACTTC.

This clonotype was counted ten times or more. The V gene is TRBV7-8, the J gene TRBJ1-1; the D gene is possibly TRBD1 (5 bases). Germline V gives CDR1 SGHVS, CDR2 FQNEAQ. Between the trimmed V and J ends, which lost 1 base and 0 bases, there was a span of 9 bases. This CDR3 has 15 residues. The CDR3 is CASSLVGGLNTEAFF. The DNA of the CDR3 is TGTGCCAGCAGCTTAGTTGGGGGTTTGAACACTGAAGCTTTCTTT. The variable domain in full, with the rest retrieved from reference TRBV7-8 and TRBJ1-1, is GAGVSQSPRYKVAKRGQDVALRCDPISGHVSLFWYQQALGQGPEFLTYFQNEAQLDKSGLPSDRFFAERPEGSVSTLKIQRTQQEDSAVYLCASSLVGGLNTEAFFGQGTRLTVV.

This clonotype has at least ten counts. The chain recombines TRBV2 with TRBJ2-7; D unresolved. CDR1 and CDR2 (germline): SNHLY, FYNNEI. The CDR3 spans 12 residues. V gave up 3 bases and J gave up 1 base, with 4 bases separating them. The CDR3 loop is CASSDESYEQYF. The DNA of the CDR3 is TGTGCCAGCAGTGACGAGTCCTACGAGCAGTACTTC.

This clonotype was recorded at least ten times. V and J are TRBV19 and TRBJ2-1; TRBD1 matches 7 bases. There are 14 residues in the CDR3. CDR1 and CDR2 from the germline V gene are LNHDA and SQIVND (reference sequence). The trim removed 6 bases at V and 8 bases at J, leaving 10 bases unmatched. The CDR3 nucleotides are TGTGCCAGTAGCTCCAGGGGGTCGTACGATGAGCAGTTCTTC. As protein: CASSSRGSYDEQFF.

This clonotype has a count of ten or more. The chain employs TRBV9 and TRBJ1-1, with 8 bases fitting TRBD1. This CDR3 comprises 13 residues. CDR1 is SGDLS, CDR2 YYNGEE, per germline. Unmatched junction bases numbered 4, after V lost 4 bases and J lost 5 bases. For the CDR3, the DNA is TGTGCCAGCAGCCCCAGGACAGGGACTGAAGCTTTCTTT. It translates to CASSPRTGTEAFF.

V usage is TRBV20-1 and J usage is TRBJ2-1, with D possibly TRBD2 on 7 matching bases. The CDR3 loop spans 16 amino acids. With 5 bases removed from V and 0 bases from J, the gap between germline ends came to 17 bases. The germline V gene encodes CDR1 DFQATT and CDR2 SNEGSKA (reference sequence). The CDR3 bases are TGCAGTGCTCGGACAGCTAGCGGACGCTCCTACAATGAGCAGTTCTTC. Its protein product is CSARTASGRSYNEQFF.

At least ten counts were recorded for this clonotype. V gene TRBV5-1 combines with J gene TRBJ2-7; the match to TRBD1 covers 7 bases. The CDR3 length is 15 residues. Germline-derived CDR1 and CDR2 are SGHRS and YFSETQ. V lost 1 base, J lost 5 bases, and 9 bases stayed unmatched. The CDR3 sequence: CASSLYVGQGDEQYF. The CDR3 coding sequence is TGCGCCAGCAGCTTGTATGTAGGCCAGGGGGACGAGCAGTACTTC.

This clonotype was seen ten or more times. The J gene is TRBJ2-4, the V gene TRBV13; D unresolved. V lost 5 bases and J lost 6, with 17 bases in between. Germline-derived CDR1 and CDR2 are PRHDT and FYEKMQ (reference sequence). This CDR3 is 15 amino acids long. CDR3 DNA: TGTGCCAGCAGCCATAGACGAAAGGACGGAAACATTCAGTACTTC. Translating it yields CASSHRRKDGNIQYF.

The chain combines TRBV6-1 with TRBJ1-4; a possible D gene is TRBD1 (5 bases). The germline V gene encodes CDR1 MNHNS and CDR2 SASEGT. This CDR3 comprises 17 residues. V lost 6 bases, J lost 4 bases, and 21 bases lay in between. This CDR3 reads CASSRRRGAGINEKLFF. The DNA for the CDR3 is TGTGCCAGCAGCCGAAGGCGTGGGGCAGGGATTAATGAAAAACTGTTTTTT.